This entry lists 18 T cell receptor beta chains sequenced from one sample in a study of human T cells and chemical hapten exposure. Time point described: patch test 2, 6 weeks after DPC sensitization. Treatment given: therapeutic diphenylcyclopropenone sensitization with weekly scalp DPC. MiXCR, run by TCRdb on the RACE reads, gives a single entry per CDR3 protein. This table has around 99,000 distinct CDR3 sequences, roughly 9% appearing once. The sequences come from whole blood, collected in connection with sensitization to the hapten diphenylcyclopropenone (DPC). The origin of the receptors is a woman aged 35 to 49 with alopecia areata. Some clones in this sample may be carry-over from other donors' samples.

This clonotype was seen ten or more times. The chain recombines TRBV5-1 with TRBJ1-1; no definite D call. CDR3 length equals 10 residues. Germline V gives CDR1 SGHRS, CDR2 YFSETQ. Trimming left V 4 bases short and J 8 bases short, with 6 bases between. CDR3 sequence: CASSNGEAFF. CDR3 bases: TGCGCCAGCAGCAACGGGGAAGCTTTCTTT.

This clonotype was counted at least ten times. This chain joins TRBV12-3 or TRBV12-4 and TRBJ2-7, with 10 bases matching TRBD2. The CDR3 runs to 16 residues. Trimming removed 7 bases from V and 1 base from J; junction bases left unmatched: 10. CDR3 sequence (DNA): TGTGCCAGCACCGAAAGTGGACTAGCGGTTTCCTACGAGCAGTACTTC. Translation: CASTESGLAVSYEQYF.

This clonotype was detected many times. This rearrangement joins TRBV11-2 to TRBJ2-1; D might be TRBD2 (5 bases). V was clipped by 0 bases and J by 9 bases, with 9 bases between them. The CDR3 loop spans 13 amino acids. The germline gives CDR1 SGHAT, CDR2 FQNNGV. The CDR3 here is CASSLDRGLEQFF. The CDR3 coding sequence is TGTGCCAGCAGCTTAGATCGCGGACTTGAGCAGTTCTTC. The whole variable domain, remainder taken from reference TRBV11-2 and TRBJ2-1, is EAGVAQSPRYKIIEKRQSVAFWCNPISGHATLYWYQQILGQGPKLLIQFQNNGVVDDSQLPKDRFSAERLKGVDSTLKIQPAKLEDSAVYLCASSLDRGLEQFFGPGTRLTVL.

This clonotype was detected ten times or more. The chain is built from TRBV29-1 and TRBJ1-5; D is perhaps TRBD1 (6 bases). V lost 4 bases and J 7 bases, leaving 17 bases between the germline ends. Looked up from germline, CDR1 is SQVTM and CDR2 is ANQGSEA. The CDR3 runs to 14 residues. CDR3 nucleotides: TGCAGCGTTGCGGTGTCAGGGGCCGGGCAGCCCCAGCATTTT. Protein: CSVAVSGAGQPQHF.

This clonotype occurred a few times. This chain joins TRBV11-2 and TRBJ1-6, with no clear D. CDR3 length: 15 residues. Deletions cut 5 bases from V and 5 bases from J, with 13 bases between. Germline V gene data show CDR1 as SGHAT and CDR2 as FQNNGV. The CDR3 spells CASSPWLPNNSPLHF. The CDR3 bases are TGTGCCAGCAGCCCATGGCTGCCTAATAATTCACCCCTCCACTTT.

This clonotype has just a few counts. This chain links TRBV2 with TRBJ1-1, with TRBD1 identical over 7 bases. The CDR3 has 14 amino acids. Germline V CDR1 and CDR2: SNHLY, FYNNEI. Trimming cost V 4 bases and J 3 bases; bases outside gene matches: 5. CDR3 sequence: CASSAGTAYTEAFF. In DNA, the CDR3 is TGTGCCAGCAGTGCAGGGACAGCCTACACTGAAGCTTTCTTT.

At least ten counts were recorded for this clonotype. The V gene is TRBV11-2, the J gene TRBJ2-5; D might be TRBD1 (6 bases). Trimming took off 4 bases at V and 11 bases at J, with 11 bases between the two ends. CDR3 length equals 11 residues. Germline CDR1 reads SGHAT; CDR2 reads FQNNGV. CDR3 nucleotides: TGTGCCAGCAGCTCCCGGACAGAGCAGTACTTC. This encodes CASSSRTEQYF.

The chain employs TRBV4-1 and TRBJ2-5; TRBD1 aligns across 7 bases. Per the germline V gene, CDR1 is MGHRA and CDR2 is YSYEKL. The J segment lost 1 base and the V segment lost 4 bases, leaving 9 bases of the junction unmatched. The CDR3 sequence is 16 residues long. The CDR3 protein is CASSPGSGTAQETQYF. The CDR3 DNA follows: TGCGCCAGCAGCCCTGGATCCGGGACAGCCCAAGAGACCCAGTACTTC.

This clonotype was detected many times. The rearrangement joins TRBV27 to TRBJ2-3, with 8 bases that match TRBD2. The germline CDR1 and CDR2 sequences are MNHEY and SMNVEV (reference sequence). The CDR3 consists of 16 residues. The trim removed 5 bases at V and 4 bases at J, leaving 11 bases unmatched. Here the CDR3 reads CASSREIAGFADTQYF. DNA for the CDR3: TGTGCCAGCAGTCGGGAAATAGCGGGGTTCGCAGATACGCAGTATTTT.

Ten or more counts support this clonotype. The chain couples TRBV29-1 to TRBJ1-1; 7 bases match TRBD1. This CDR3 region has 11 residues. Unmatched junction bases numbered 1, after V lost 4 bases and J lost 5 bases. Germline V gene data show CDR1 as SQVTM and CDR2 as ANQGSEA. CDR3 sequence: CSVAQGTEAFF. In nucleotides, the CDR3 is TGCAGCGTTGCACAGGGGACTGAAGCTTTCTTT. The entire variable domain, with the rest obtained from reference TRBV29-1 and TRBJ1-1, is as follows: SAVISQKPSRDICQRGTSLTIQCQVDSQVTMMFWYRQQPGQSLTLIATANQGSEATYESGFVIDKFPISRPNLTFSTLTVSNMSPEDSSIYLCSVAQGTEAFFGQGTRLTVV.

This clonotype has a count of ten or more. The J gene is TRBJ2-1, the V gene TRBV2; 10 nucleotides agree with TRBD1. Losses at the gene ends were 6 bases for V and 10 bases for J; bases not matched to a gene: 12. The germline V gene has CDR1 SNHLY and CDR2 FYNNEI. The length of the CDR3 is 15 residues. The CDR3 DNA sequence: TGTGCCAGCAGCGTTAGGACAGGGGGAACACAAGAGCAGTTCTTC. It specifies CASSVRTGGTQEQFF.

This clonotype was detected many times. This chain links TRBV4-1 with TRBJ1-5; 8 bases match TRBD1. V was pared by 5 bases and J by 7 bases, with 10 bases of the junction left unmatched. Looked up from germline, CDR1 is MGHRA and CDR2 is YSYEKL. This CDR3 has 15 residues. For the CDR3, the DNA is TGCGCCAGCAGCGCCGGGACAGGTTCGAGGCAGCCCCAGCATTTT. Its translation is CASSAGTGSRQPQHF.

The CDR3 coding sequence is TGTGCCAGCAGTACGCACGCCGGGGGCGTCACTGAAGCTTTCTTT. Its protein product is CASSTHAGGVTEAFF. The J gene is TRBJ1-1, the V gene TRBV12-3 or TRBV12-4, with D tentatively TRBD1 (6 bases). The CDR3 has 15 amino acids. Trimming took 5 bases from V and 4 from J, leaving 17 bases between them.

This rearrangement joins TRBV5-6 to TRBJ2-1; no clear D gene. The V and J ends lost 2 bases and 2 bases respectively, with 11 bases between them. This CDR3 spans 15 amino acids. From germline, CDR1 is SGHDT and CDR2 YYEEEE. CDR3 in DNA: TGTGCCAGCAGCTTCCCCCCGCCCACCTACAATGAGCAGTTCTTC. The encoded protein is CASSFPPPTYNEQFF.

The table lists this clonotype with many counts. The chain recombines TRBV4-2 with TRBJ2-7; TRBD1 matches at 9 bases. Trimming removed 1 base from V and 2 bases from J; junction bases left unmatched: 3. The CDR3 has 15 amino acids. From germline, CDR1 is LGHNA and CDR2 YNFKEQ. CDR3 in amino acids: CASSQGTGAAYEQYF. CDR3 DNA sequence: TGTGCCAGCAGCCAAGGGACAGGGGCGGCCTACGAGCAGTACTTC.

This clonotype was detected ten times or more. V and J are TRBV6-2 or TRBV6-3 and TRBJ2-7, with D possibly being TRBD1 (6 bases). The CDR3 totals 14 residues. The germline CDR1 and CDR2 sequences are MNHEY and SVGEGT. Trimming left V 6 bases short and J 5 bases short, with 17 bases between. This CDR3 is CASSRTVGGNEQYF. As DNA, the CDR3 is TGTGCCAGCAGCCGGACAGTCGGAGGAAACGAGCAGTACTTC.

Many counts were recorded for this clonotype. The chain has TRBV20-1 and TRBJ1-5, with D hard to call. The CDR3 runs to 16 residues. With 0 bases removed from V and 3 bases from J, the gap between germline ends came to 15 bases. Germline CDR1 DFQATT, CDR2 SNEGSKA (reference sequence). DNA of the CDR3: TGCAGTGCTAGAGATTGGGCAGGCGTTGCCAATCAGCCCCAGCATTTT. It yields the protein CSARDWAGVANQPQHF.

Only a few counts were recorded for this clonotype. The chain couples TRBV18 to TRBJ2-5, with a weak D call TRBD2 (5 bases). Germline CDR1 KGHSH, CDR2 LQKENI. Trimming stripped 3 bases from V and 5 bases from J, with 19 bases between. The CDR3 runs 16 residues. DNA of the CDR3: TGTGCCAGCTCACCTATCAAATATAGCGATTCCGAGACCCAGTACTTC. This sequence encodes CASSPIKYSDSETQYF.